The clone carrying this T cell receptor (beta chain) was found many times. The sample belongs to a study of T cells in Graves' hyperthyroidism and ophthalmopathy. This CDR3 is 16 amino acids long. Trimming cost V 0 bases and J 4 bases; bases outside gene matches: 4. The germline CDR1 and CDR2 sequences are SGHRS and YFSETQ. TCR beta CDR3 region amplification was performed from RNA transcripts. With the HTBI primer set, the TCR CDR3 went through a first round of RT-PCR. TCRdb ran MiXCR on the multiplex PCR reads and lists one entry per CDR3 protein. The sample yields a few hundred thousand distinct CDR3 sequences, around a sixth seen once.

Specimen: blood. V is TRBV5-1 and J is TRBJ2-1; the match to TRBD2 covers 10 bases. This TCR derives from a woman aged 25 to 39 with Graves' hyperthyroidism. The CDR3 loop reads CASSLGVAGGYNEQFF. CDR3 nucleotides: TGCGCCAGCAGCTTGGGAGTAGCGGGGGGATACAATGAGCAGTTCTTC.